This T cell receptor beta chain is from a study of blood T cell repertoires in COVID-19. Overall study: The United States, Italy and Spain supplied acute and convalescent COVID-19 samples. The cDNA or gDNA used as material had been derived from T cells, B-cell-depleted T cells, or PBMCs.

Within the sample, this clone is medium-sized. The CDR3 contains 13 residues. The germline gives CDR1 ENHRY, CDR2 SYGVKD. Trimming left V 2 bases short and J 1 base short, with 5 bases between. Per the original methods: From reference gene primer amplification, estimates of nucleated cell counts were derived. Some clones are missing from TCRdb's copy, which holds only in-frame ones; the method was immunoSEQ multiplex PCR. V, J and clone size were drawn from that table, and D and trimming were deduced from the DNA. Among 160,000 or so clones, more than 75% were seen once, and the ten largest hold 10%. Patients of the Seattle cohort, enrolled during active infection, were followed longitudinally.

Sequencing input: peripheral blood. The source of this sequence is a woman aged 65 to 85 with COVID-19, enrolled during active disease. The chain employs TRBV10-3 and TRBJ1-1; D unresolved. The CDR3 here is CAISETGNTEAFF. DNA of the CDR3: TGTGCCATCAGTGAGACCGGGAACACTGAAGCTTTCTTT.